The 28 T cell receptor beta chains below all came from one sample that was sequenced in a study of blood T cell repertoires in COVID-19. Sequencing was performed with immunoSEQ multiplex PCR; in TCRdb, only in-frame clones are kept and a portion is missing. The data contain 85,000 to 90,000 clones, 80% to 90% of them seen just once; the ten biggest clones take up more than 1%. The sequenced sample consisted of peripheral blood. Every receptor here comes from a man at least 80 years old with active or convalescent COVID-19.

The gene calls are TRBV7-2 and TRBJ1-2; 7 positions agree with TRBD1. J lost 8 bases, V lost 6 bases, and 6 bases had no gene match. The CDR3 covers 12 residues. CDR1 and CDR2 (germline): SGHTA, FQGNSA. The CDR3 coding sequence is TGTGCCAGCAGAAGCAGGGGGTACGGCTACACCTTC. This encodes CASRSRGYGYTF.

V gene TRBV10-3 combines with J gene TRBJ1-5; 9 positions agree with TRBD1. The germline V gene has CDR1 ENHRY and CDR2 SYGVKD. V was clipped by 8 bases and J by 3 bases; unmatched bases: 8. CDR3 length: 15 amino acids. The CDR3 sequence: CAISQGQGPNQPQHF. The CDR3 DNA reads TGTGCCATCTCTCAGGGACAGGGCCCCAATCAGCCCCAGCATTTT.

As concerns this clone: At one end the junction does not follow the germline gene, possibly because of a read error. The J gene is TRBJ1-5, the V gene TRBV5-1, with D possibly being TRBD1 (6 bases). CDR1 is SGHRS, CDR2 YFSETQ, per germline. CDR3 length equals 15 residues. CDR3 bases: TGCGCCAGCAGATTGGGGGCAGGGTTGGAACAGCCCCAGCATTTT. Its protein is CASRLGAGLEQPQHF. Complete variable domain (other parts from reference TRBV5-1 and TRBJ1-5): KAGVTQTPRYLIKTRGQQVTLSCSPISGHRSVSWYQQTPGQGLQFLFEYFSETQRNKGNFPGRFSGRQFSNSRSEMNVSTLELGDSALYLCASRLGAGLEQPQHFGDGTRLSIL.

This sequence joins TRBV7-3 and TRBJ2-3, with TRBD2 matching over 8 bases. J was trimmed by 5 bases and V by 5 bases; bases with no gene match: 15. Germline loops: CDR1 SGHTA, CDR2 FQGTGA. This CDR3 comprises 17 residues. The CDR3 DNA is TGTGCCAGCAGCGCAGACCCAGGAGCGGGAGCTCTAGATACGCAGTATTTT. Protein product: CASSADPGAGALDTQYF.

This chain joins TRBV2 and TRBJ1-2, with TRBD1 identical over 8 bases. Germline V gene sequence: CDR1 SNHLY, CDR2 FYNNEI. The V segment lost 5 bases and the J segment 1 base; nucleotides outside the gene matches: 3. The CDR3 has 14 residues. The CDR3 spells CASSRDRSNYGYTF. CDR3 nucleotides: TGTGCCAGCAGTAGGGACAGGAGTAACTATGGCTACACCTTC. Filled out from reference TRBV2 and TRBJ1-2, the complete variable domain reads EPEVTQTPSHQVTQMGQEVILRCVPISNHLYFYWYRQILGQKVEFLVSFYNNEISEKSEIFDDQFSVERPDGSNFTLKIRSTKLEDSAMYFCASSRDRSNYGYTFGSGTRLTVV.

This sequence joins TRBV9 and TRBJ2-1; 12 bases match TRBD2. With 3 bases clipped from V and 6 bases from J, the junction kept 10 bases outside the gene matches. The CDR3 sequence is 17 residues long. Germline values: CDR1 SGDLS, CDR2 YYNGEE. CDR3 in amino acids: CASSDASGRALGNEQFF. The CDR3 DNA reads as TGTGCCAGCAGCGATGCTAGCGGGAGGGCCCTGGGCAATGAGCAGTTCTTC.

V is TRBV7-9 and J is TRBJ1-1; tentatively, D is TRBD1 (6 bases). Germline lookup yields CDR1 SEHNR and CDR2 FQNEAQ (reference sequence). CDR3 size: 15 residues. V was pared by 5 bases and J by 3 bases, with 16 bases between. The CDR3 DNA reads TGTGCCAGCAGCACCCAGGGGAGGGTGGACACTGAAGCTTTCTTT. Translated: CASSTQGRVDTEAFF.

The chain has TRBV28 and TRBJ2-5; TRBD2 might be the D (5 bases). The V end lost 1 base, the J end lost 3 bases, and 9 bases lay between the germline ends. The CDR3 has 14 amino acids. The germline gives CDR1 MDHEN, CDR2 SYDVKM. The chain's CDR3 is CASSLSDYEETQYF. The CDR3, as DNA: TGTGCCAGCAGTTTATCCGACTATGAAGAGACCCAGTACTTC. Full variable domain (rest looked up from reference TRBV28 and TRBJ2-5): DVKVTQSSRYLVKRTGEKVFLECVQDMDHENMFWYRQDPGLGLRLIYFSYDVKMKEKGDIPEGYSVSREKKERFSLILESASTNQTSMYLCASSLSDYEETQYFGPGTRLLVL.

V gene TRBV18 combines with J gene TRBJ1-2, with a weak D call TRBD1 (5 bases). This CDR3 has 13 amino acids. Trimming took 1 base from V and 6 from J, leaving 9 bases between them. CDR1 is KGHSH, CDR2 LQKENI, per germline. The DNA for the CDR3 is TGTGCCAGCTCACCACTGGGAGGGGATGGCTACACCTTC. It yields the protein CASSPLGGDGYTF.

This clone was recorded only once. This chain uses TRBV14 with TRBJ1-6; 7 bases fit TRBD1. The CDR3 runs to 15 residues. V lost 2 bases and J lost 8; bases outside the gene matches: 6. The germline V gene has CDR1 SGHDN and CDR2 FVKESK. The CDR3 coding sequence is TGTGCCAGCAGCCAATCGACAGGGATCCATTCACCCCTCCACTTT. It is translated as CASSQSTGIHSPLHF.

The genes are TRBV28 and TRBJ1-3; tentatively, D is TRBD1 (5 bases). Germline V gene sequence: CDR1 MDHEN, CDR2 SYDVKM. V was trimmed by 3 bases and J by 1 base, leaving 13 bases between them. This CDR3 has 16 residues. The CDR3 here is CASSFHGGGSGNTIYF. CDR3 nucleotides: TGTGCCAGCAGTTTTCACGGGGGTGGATCTGGAAACACCATATATTTT.

The CDR3 bases are TGTGCCAGCAGCTTGACGACTAGCGGGAGGGGAGAGCAGTACTTC. Its protein product is CASSLTTSGRGEQYF. The V call is TRBV11-3, the J call TRBJ2-7; 14 bases line up with TRBD2. The CDR3 runs to 15 residues. V dropped 3 bases and J dropped 7; count of bases not matched to a gene: 5. Germline V gives CDR1 SGHNT, CDR2 YENEEA.

This sequence joins TRBV6-6 and TRBJ2-7; 7 nucleotides line up with TRBD1. Germline assignment: CDR1 MNHNY and CDR2 SVGAGI (reference sequence). CDR3 length: 15 amino acids. J was trimmed by 4 bases and V by 2 bases; bases with no gene match: 8. This CDR3 is CASSYGSRGTYEQYF. CDR3 in DNA: TGTGCCAGCAGTTACGGTTCCAGGGGGACGTACGAGCAGTACTTC.

V gene TRBV28 combines with J gene TRBJ2-7; perhaps TRBD1 as D (6 bases). CDR1 and CDR2 from the germline V gene are MDHEN and SYDVKM. The CDR3 extends over 13 amino acids. V dropped 10 bases and J dropped 5 bases, with 18 bases sitting between them. The CDR3 protein is CATLTGSINEQYF. The CDR3 DNA sequence: TGTGCCACCCTAACAGGGAGTATCAACGAGCAGTACTTC. Filled out from reference TRBV28 and TRBJ2-7, the complete variable domain reads DVKVTQSSRYLVKRTGEKVFLECVQDMDHENMFWYRQDPGLGLRLIYFSYDVKMKEKGDIPEGYSVSREKKERFSLILESASTNQTSMYLCATLTGSINEQYFGPGTRLTVT.

V usage is TRBV18 and J usage is TRBJ1-5; perhaps TRBD1 as D (6 bases). The CDR3 is 16 amino acids. V shed 2 bases and J shed 4 bases, with 15 bases lying between them. Germline CDR1 and CDR2: KGHSH and LQKENI. The CDR3 loop is CASSPERGRGNQPQHF. In DNA form, the CDR3 reads TGTGCCAGCTCACCAGAGCGTGGCAGGGGAAATCAGCCCCAGCATTTT. Variable domain in full (rest from reference TRBV18 and TRBJ1-5): NAGVMQNPRHLVRRRGQEARLRCSPMKGHSHVYWYRQLPEEGLKFMVYLQKENIIDESGMPKERFSAEFPKEGPSILRIQQVVRGDSAAYFCASSPERGRGNQPQHFGDGTRLSIL.

This chain connects TRBV19 to TRBJ2-2, with 7 bases that match TRBD2. The trim removed 5 bases at V and 2 bases at J, leaving 8 bases unmatched. This CDR3 has 16 amino acids. CDR1 is LNHDA and CDR2 is SQIVND in the germline V gene (reference sequence). This chain's CDR3 is CASSQLREVNTGELFF. In DNA, the CDR3 is TGTGCCAGTAGTCAGCTTCGGGAGGTTAACACCGGGGAGCTGTTTTTT.

The chain has TRBV6-5 and TRBJ2-7, with TRBD1 identical over 9 bases. The V gene end was trimmed by 6 bases and the J gene end by 4 bases; junction bases not matched to a gene: 7. The germline gives CDR1 MNHEY, CDR2 SVGAGI. This CDR3 has 14 residues. CDR3: CASSWDRAGYEQYF. Written as DNA, the CDR3 is TGTGCCAGCAGCTGGGACAGGGCGGGGTACGAGCAGTACTTC.

V gene TRBV9 combines with J gene TRBJ1-1; D possibly corresponds to TRBD1 (6 bases). Between the trimmed V and J ends, which lost 0 bases and 6 bases, there was a span of 15 bases. Germline CDR1 and CDR2: SGDLS and YYNGEE. The CDR3 covers 15 residues. The CDR3 loop reads CASSVESRGESEAFF. The CDR3 DNA is TGTGCCAGCAGCGTAGAGAGCAGGGGAGAGTCTGAAGCTTTCTTT.

This rearrangement joins TRBV5-1 to TRBJ1-1, with 7 bases identical to TRBD1. J lost 8 bases, V lost 7 bases, and 8 bases had no gene match. Per germline, CDR1 SGHRS and CDR2 YFSETQ. This CDR3 contains 12 residues. The CDR3 region is CASFEPTGEAFF. CDR3 in DNA: TGCGCCAGCTTCGAGCCGACAGGGGAAGCTTTCTTT.

The chain couples TRBV6-5 to TRBJ1-5, with a weak D call TRBD1 (6 bases). The V and J ends lost 4 bases and 6 bases respectively, with 16 bases between them. Germline lookup yields CDR1 MNHEY and CDR2 SVGAGI. The length of the CDR3 is 15 residues. The chain's CDR3 is CASSSQTGLSQPQHF. CDR3 bases: TGTGCCAGCAGTTCGCAGACAGGTCTCAGTCAGCCCCAGCATTTT.

This clone was seen once. This rearrangement joins TRBV6-2 or TRBV6-3 to TRBJ2-7, with D perhaps TRBD2 (5 bases). Trimming took off 4 bases at V and 2 bases at J, with 9 bases between the two ends. This CDR3 region has 13 residues. Looked up from germline, CDR1 is MNHEY and CDR2 is SVGEGT. CDR3 sequence (DNA): TGTGCCAGCAGTTGGACGAGGGCCTACGAGCAGTACTTC. It encodes CASSWTRAYEQYF.

This rearrangement joins TRBV11-2 to TRBJ2-1; TRBD2 matches 12 bases. Germline values: CDR1 SGHAT, CDR2 FQNNGV. The CDR3 runs to 16 residues. The ends lost 3 bases at V and 7 bases at J; junction bases unmatched: 7. The CDR3 nucleotides read TGTGCCAGCAGCTTGCTAGCGGGAGGGATGGGGAATGAGCAGTTCTTC. It codes for CASSLLAGGMGNEQFF.

The J gene is TRBJ2-7, the V gene TRBV7-2; D ambiguous. This CDR3 is built from 13 residues. The V end lost 3 bases, the J end lost 2 bases, and 8 bases lay between the germline ends. The germline V gene has CDR1 SGHTA and CDR2 FQGNSA. The CDR3 here is CASSFKLAYEQYF. The CDR3 DNA is TGTGCCAGCAGCTTCAAGCTAGCCTACGAGCAGTACTTC. The full variable domain, in which reference TRBV7-2 and TRBJ2-7 provide the parts outside the CDR3, is GAGVSQSPSNKVTEKGKDVELRCDPISGHTALYWYRQSLGQGLEFLIYFQGNSAPDKSGLPSDRFSAERTGGSVSTLTIQRTQQEDSAVYLCASSFKLAYEQYFGPGTRLTVT.

V usage is TRBV4-1 and J usage is TRBJ1-6; TRBD1 matches at 8 bases. There are 15 residues in the CDR3. Looked up from germline, CDR1 is MGHRA and CDR2 is YSYEKL. Trimming cost V 0 bases and J 10 bases; bases outside gene matches: 5. CDR3 sequence reads: CASSQEDRGRSPLHF. The CDR3 DNA sequence: TGCGCCAGCAGCCAAGAAGACAGGGGTAGATCACCCCTCCACTTT.

The V gene is TRBV28, the J gene TRBJ1-4, with D unclear. CDR3 size: 15 residues. Trimming stripped 6 bases from V and 5 bases from J, with 16 bases between. Germline CDR1 and CDR2: MDHEN and SYDVKM. The CDR3 spells CASRPSGRKNEKLFF. In nucleotides, the CDR3 is TGTGCCAGCAGGCCCTCTGGCAGGAAAAATGAAAAACTGTTTTTT.

The chain recombines TRBV4-1 with TRBJ2-2, with 8 bases fitting TRBD1. The CDR3 runs 15 residues. V shed 8 bases, J shed 5 bases, and the junction held 10 bases outside the gene matches. Germline-derived CDR1 and CDR2 are MGHRA and YSYEKL. The CDR3 coding sequence is TGCGCCAGCGGATCAGGGGGCGTATGGACCGGGGAGCTGTTTTTT. It codes for CASGSGGVWTGELFF.

The chain links TRBV27 to TRBJ2-3; D ambiguous. CDR1 MNHEY and CDR2 SMNVEV come from the germline V gene (reference sequence). The CDR3 is 14 residues long. V was shortened by 10 bases and J by 2 bases, with 16 bases between the two germline ends. CDR3 in DNA: TGTGCCAATTTTGAGCAGAGACACACAGATACGCAGTATTTT. Translation gives CANFEQRHTDTQYF.

This chain links TRBV19 with TRBJ2-1, with D perhaps matching TRBD2 (6 bases). Germline V lookup: CDR1 LNHDA, CDR2 SQIVND (reference sequence). Trimming cost V 1 base and J 7 bases, with 8 bases left between them. The length of the CDR3 is 13 residues. In DNA, the CDR3 is TGTGCCAGTAGTATAGCGGGAGCGAATGAGCAGTTCTTC. Translating it yields CASSIAGANEQFF.